Given below is one TCR beta chain in context. CDR3 length: 15 residues. Germline values: CDR1 MDHEN, CDR2 SYDVKM. The ends were cut back, 1 base at V and 2 bases at J, with 10 bases in the middle. Molecular barcoding with unique molecular identifiers was used for the TCRbeta library. TCRdb redid the calling of the PCR reads with MiXCR, one entry per CDR3 protein. The sample lists 300,000 to 400,000 distinct CDR3 sequences; around 15% were seen once. This entry comes from a study of T-cell reconstitution after alpha-beta-depleted transplantation in children. The V call is TRBV28, the J call TRBJ2-3; possibly TRBD2 for D (5 bases). The source of this sequence is a male patient aged 2 to 9 who had a stem cell transplant for acute lymphoblastic leukemia, so the T cells may come from the graft donor. The specimen was PBMCs, mostly from graft donor cells, collected 360 days after TCRalphabeta/CD19-depleted stem cell transplant. The CDR3 loop is CASSLLTGITDTQYF. The CDR3, as DNA: TGTGCCAGCAGTTTATTAACGGGGATCACAGATACGCAGTATTTT.